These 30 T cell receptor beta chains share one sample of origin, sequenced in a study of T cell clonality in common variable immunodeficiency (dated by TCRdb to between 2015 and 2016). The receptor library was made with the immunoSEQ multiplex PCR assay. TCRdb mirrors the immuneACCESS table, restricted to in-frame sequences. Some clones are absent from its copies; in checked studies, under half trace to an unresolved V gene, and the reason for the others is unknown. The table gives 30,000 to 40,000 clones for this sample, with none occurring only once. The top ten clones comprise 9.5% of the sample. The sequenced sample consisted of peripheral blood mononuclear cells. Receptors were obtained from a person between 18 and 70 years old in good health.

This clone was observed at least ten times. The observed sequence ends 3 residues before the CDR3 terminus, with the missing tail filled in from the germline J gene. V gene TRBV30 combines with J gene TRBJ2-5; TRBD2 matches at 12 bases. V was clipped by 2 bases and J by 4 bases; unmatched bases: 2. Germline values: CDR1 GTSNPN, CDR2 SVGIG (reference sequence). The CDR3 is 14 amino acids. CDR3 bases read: TGTGCCTGGAGTTTACTAGCGGGAGGAGAGACC. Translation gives CAWSLLAGGET. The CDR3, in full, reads CAWSLLAGGETQYF. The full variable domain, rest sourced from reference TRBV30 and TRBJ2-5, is SQTIHQWPATLVQPVGSPLSLECTVEGTSNPNLYWYRQAAGRGLQLLFYSVGIGQISSEVPQNLSASRPQDRQFILSSKKLLLSDSGFYLCAWSLLAGGETQYFGPGTRLLVL.

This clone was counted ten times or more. The CDR3 is CSVGTGGHEQYF. The DNA read from the CDR3 is TGCAGCGTCGGGACAGGGGGCCACGAG. The chain joins TRBV29-1 to TRBJ2-7; TRBD1 matches 12 bases. The CDR3 extends 3 residues past the end of the read, so its final part is completed from the germline J gene. The CDR3 has 12 residues. Germline assignment: CDR1 SQVTM and CDR2 ANQGSEA. Trimming removed 6 bases from V and 5 bases from J; junction bases left unmatched: 2.

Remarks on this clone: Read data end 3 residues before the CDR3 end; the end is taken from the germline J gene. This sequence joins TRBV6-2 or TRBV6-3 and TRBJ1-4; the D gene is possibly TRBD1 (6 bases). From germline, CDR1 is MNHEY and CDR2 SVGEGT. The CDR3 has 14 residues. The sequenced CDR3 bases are TGTGCCAGCAGGTCCGGGACAACTTTTTCACCA. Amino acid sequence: CASRSGTTFSP. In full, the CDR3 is CASRSGTTFSPLFF.

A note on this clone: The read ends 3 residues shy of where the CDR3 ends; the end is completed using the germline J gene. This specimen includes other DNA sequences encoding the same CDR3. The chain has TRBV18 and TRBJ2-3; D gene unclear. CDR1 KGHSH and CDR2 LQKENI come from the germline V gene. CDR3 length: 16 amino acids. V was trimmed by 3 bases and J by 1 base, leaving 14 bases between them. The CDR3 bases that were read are TGTGCCAGCTCACCTCCGGGTAAAAGCGGCACAGATACG. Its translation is CASSPPGKSGTDT. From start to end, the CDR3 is CASSPPGKSGTDTQYF. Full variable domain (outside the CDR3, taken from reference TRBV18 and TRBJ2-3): NAGVMQNPRHLVRRRGQEARLRCSPMKGHSHVYWYRQLPEEGLKFMVYLQKENIIDESGMPKERFSAEFPKEGPSILRIQQVVRGDSAAYFCASSPPGKSGTDTQYFGPGTRLTVL.

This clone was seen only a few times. The CDR3 region is CASSRTAGIDTQYF. CDR3 DNA (partial): TGTGCCAGCAGCCGCACAGCGGGGATAGATACG. The rearrangement links TRBV7-9 to TRBJ2-3; TRBD2 matches at 7 bases. The CDR3 extends 3 residues past the end of the read, so its final part is completed from the germline J gene. The CDR3 is 14 amino acids. Trimming cost V 5 bases and J 5 bases; bases outside gene matches: 7. Germline CDR1 is SEHNR and CDR2 is FQNEAQ (reference sequence).

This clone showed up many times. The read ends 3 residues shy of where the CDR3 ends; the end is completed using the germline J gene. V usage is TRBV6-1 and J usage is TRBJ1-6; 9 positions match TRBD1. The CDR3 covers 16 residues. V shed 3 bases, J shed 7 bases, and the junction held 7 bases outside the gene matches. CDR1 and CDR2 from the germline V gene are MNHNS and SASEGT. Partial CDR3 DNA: TGTGCCAGCAGTGATGAGGACAGGGGATACAATTCACCC. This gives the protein CASSDEDRGYNSP. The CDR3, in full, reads CASSDEDRGYNSPLHF.

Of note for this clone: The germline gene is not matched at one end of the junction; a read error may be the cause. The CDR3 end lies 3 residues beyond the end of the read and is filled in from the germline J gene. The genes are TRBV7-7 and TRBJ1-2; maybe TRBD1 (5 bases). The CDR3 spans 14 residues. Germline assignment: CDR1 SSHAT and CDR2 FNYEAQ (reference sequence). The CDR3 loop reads CASSHTGTPNDYTF. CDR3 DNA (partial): TGTGCTAGCAGCCATACCGGGACTCCCAACGAC.

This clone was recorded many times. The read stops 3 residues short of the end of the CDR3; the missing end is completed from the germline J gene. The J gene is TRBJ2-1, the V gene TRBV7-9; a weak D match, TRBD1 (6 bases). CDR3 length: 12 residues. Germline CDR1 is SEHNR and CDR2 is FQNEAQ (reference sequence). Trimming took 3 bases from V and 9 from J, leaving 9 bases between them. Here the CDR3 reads CASSFTGFEQFF. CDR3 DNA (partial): TGTGCCAGCAGCTTCACAGGGTTTGAG.

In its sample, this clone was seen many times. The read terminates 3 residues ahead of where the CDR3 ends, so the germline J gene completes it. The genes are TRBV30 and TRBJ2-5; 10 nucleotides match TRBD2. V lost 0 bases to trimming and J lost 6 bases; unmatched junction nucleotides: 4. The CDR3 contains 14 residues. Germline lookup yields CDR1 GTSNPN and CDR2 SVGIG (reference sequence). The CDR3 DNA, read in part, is TGTGCCTGGAGTGTAGGACTAGCGGAGAAGACC. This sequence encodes CAWSVGLAEKT. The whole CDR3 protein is CAWSVGLAEKTQYF.

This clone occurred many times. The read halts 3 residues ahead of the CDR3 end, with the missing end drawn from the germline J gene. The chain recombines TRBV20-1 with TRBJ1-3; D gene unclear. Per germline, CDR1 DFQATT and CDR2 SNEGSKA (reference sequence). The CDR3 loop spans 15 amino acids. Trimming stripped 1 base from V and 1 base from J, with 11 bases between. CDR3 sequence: CSARGQSFSGNTIYF. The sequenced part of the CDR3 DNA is TGCAGTGCTAGAGGCCAGTCTTTTTCTGGAAACACC.

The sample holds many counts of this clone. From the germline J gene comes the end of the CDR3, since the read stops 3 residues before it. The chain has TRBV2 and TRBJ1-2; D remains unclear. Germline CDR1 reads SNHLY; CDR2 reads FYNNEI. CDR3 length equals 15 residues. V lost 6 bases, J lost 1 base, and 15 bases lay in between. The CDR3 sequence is CASRHTSDINYGYTF. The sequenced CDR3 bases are TGTGCCAGCAGACACACCTCTGACATTAACTATGGC.

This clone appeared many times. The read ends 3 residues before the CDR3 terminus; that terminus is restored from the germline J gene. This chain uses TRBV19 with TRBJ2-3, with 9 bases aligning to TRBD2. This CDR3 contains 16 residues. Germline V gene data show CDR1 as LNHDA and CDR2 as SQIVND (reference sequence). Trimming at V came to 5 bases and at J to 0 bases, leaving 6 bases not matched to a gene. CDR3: CASSLSGRNSTDTQYF. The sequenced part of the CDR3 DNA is TGTGCCAGTAGTCTAAGCGGGAGGAATAGCACAGATACG.

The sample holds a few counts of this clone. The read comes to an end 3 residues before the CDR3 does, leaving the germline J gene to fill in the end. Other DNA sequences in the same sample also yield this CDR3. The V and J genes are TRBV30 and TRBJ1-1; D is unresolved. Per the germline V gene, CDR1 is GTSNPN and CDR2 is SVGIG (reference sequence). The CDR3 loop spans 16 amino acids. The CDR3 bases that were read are TGTGCCTGGCGTTTACAGAGGAGCGGGAGGACGGAGACA. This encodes CAWRLQRSGRTET. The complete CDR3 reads CAWRLQRSGRTETAFF.

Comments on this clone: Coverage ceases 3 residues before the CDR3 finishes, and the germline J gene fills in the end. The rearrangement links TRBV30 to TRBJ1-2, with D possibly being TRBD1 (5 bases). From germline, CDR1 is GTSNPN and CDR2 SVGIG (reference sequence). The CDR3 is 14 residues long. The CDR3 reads CAARPGTAGNDYTF. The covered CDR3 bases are TGTGCCGCCCGCCCAGGGACCGCGGGGAATGAC. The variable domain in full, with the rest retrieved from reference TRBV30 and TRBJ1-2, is SQTIHQWPATLVQPVGSPLSLECTVEGTSNPNLYWYRQAAGRGLQLLFYSVGIGQISSEVPQNLSASRPQDRQFILSSKKLLLSDSGFYLCAARPGTAGNDYTFGSGTRLTVV.

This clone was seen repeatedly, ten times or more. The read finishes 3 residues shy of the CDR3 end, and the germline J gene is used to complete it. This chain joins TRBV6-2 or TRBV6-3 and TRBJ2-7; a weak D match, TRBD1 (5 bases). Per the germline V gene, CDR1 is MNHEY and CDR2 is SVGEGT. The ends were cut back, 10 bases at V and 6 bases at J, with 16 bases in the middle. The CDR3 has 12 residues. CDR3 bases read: TGTGCCACCCGGACAATAGTTTCCGAG. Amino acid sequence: CATRTIVSE. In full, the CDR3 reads CATRTIVSEQYF.

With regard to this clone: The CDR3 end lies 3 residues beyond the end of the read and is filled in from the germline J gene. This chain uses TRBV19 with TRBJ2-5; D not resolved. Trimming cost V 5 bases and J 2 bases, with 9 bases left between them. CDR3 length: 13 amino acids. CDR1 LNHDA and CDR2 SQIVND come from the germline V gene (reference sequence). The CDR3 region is CASSSNIQETQYF. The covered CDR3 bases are TGTGCCAGTAGTTCGAACATTCAAGAGACC. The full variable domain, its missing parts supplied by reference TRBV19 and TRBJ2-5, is DGGITQSPKYLFRKEGQNVTLSCEQNLNHDAMYWYRQDPGQGLRLIYYSQIVNDFQKGDIAEGYSVSREKKESFPLTVTSAQKNPTAFYLCASSSNIQETQYFGPGTRLLVL.

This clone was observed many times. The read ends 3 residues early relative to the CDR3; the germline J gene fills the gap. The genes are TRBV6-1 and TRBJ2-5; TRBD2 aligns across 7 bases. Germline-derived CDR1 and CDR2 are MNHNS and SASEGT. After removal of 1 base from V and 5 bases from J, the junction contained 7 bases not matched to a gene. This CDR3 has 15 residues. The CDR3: CASSEESSGLETQYF. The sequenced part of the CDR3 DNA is TGTGCCAGCAGTGAAGAGTCTAGCGGACTGGAGACC.

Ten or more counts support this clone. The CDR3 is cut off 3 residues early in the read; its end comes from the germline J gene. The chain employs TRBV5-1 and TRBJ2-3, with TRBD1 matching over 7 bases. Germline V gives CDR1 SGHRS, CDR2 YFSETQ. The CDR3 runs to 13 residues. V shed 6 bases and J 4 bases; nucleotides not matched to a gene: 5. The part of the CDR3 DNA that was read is TGCGCCAGCACCGAGGGGGCAGCAGATACG. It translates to CASTEGAADT. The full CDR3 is CASTEGAADTQYF.

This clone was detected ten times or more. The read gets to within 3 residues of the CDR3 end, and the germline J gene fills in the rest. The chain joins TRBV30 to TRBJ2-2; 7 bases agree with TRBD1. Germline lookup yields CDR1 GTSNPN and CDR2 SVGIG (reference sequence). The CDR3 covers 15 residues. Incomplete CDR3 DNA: TGTGCCTGGAGTGCCACTGGGACAGAAAATGAAAAG. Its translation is CAWSATGTENEK. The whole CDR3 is CAWSATGTENEKLFF.

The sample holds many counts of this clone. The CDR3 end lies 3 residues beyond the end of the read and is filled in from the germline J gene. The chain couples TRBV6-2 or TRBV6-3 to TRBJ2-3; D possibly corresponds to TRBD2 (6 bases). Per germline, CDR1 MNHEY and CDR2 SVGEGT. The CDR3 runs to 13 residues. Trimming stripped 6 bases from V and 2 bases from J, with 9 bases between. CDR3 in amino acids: CASSWDSTDTQYF. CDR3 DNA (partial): TGTGCCAGCAGCTGGGACTCCACAGATACG.

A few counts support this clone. CDR3 sequence: CSAKTSGISDEQYF. CDR3 DNA, as far as it was read: TGCAGTGCCAAGACCAGCGGGATATCCGACGAG. V and J are TRBV20-1 and TRBJ2-7, with 7 bases matching TRBD2. From the germline J gene comes the end of the CDR3, since the read stops 3 residues before it. V shed 6 bases and J 5 bases; nucleotides not matched to a gene: 13. CDR3 length: 14 residues. Germline V gene data show CDR1 as DFQATT and CDR2 as SNEGSKA (reference sequence).

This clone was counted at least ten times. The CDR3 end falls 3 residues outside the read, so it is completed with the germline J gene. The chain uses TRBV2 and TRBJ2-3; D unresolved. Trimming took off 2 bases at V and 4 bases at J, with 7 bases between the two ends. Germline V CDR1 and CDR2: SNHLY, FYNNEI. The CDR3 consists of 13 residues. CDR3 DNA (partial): TGTGCCAGCAGTGAACCCCCGGCAGATACG. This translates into CASSEPPADT. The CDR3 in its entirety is CASSEPPADTQYF. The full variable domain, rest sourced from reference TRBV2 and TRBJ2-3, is EPEVTQTPSHQVTQMGQEVILRCVPISNHLYFYWYRQILGQKVEFLVSFYNNEISEKSEIFDDQFSVERPDGSNFTLKIRSTKLEDSAMYFCASSEPPADTQYFGPGTRLTVL.

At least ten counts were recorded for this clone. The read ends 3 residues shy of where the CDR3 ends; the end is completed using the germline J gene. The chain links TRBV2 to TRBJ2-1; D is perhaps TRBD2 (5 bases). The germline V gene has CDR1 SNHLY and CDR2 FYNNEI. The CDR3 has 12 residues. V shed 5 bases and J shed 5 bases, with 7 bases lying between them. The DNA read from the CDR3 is TGTGCCAGCAGTACTAGGAACAATGAG. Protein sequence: CASSTRNNE. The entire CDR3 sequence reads CASSTRNNEQFF. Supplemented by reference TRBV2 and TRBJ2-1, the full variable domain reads EPEVTQTPSHQVTQMGQEVILRCVPISNHLYFYWYRQILGQKVEFLVSFYNNEISEKSEIFDDQFSVERPDGSNFTLKIRSTKLEDSAMYFCASSTRNNEQFFGPGTRLTVL.

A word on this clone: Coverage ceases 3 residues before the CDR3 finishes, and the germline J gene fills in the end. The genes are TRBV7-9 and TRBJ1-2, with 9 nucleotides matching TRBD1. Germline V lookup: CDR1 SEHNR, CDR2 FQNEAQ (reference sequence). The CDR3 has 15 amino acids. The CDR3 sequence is CASSISGTGLYDYTF. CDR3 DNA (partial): TGTGCCAGCAGCATCTCCGGGACAGGGCTCTACGAC.

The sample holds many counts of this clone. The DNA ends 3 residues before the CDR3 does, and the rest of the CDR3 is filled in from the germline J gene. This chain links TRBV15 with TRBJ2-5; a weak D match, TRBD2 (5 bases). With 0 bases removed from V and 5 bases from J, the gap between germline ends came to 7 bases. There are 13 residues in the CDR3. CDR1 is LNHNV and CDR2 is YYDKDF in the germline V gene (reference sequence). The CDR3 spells CATSRDPGETQYF. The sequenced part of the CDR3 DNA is TGTGCCACCAGCAGAGATCCGGGGGAGACC.

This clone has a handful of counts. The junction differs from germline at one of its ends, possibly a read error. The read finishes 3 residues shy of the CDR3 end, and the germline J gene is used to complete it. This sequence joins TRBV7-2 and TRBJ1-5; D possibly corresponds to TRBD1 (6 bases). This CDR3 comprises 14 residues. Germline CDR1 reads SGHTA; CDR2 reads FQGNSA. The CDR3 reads CASSGGVSKQPQHF. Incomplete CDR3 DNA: TGTGCCAGCAGCGGGGGCGTGAGCAAGCAGCCC.

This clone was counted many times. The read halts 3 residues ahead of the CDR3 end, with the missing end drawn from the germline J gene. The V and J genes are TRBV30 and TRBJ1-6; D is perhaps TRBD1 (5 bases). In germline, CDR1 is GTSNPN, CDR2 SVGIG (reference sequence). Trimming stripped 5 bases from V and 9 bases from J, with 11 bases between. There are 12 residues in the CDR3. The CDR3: CAWFKRGSPLHF. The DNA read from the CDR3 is TGTGCCTGGTTCAAGAGGGGTTCACCC. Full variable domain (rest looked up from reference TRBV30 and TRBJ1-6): SQTIHQWPATLVQPVGSPLSLECTVEGTSNPNLYWYRQAAGRGLQLLFYSVGIGQISSEVPQNLSASRPQDRQFILSSKKLLLSDSGFYLCAWFKRGSPLHFGNGTRLTVT.

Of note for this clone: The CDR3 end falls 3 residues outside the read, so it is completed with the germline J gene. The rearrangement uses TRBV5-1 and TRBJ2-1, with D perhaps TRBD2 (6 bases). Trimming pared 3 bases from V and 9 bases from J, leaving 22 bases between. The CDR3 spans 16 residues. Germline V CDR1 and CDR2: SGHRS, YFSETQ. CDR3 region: CASSWDFTGPGGEQFF. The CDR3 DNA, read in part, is TGCGCCAGCAGCTGGGACTTTACAGGACCGGGTGGTGAG.

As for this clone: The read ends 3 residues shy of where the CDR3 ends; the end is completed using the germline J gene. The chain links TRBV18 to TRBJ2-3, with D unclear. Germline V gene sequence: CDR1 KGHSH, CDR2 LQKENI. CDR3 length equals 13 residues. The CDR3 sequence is CASSPGTTETQYF. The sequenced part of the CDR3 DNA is TGTGCCAGCTCCCCCGGCACGACTGAGACG.

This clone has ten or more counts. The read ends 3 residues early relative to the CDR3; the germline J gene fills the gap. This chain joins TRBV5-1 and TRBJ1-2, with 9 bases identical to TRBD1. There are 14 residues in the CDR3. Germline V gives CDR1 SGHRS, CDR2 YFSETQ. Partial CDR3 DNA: TGCGCCAGCAGCGTACGACAGGGGGATGGGGGC. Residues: CASSVRQGDGG. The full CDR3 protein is CASSVRQGDGGYTF.